This TCR beta chain appears in the sequencing data of a study of blood T cell repertoires in COVID-19. About the research overall: The study drew acute and convalescent COVID-19 samples from the United States, Italy and Spain. Sources were T cells, B-cell-depleted T cells, or PBMCs; the material itself was cDNA or gDNA.

Trimming cost V 3 bases and J 3 bases, with 18 bases left between them. Germline V gives CDR1 KGHSH, CDR2 LQKENI. The CDR3 runs to 17 residues. Sequencing used immunoSEQ multiplex PCR; TCRdb keeps in-frame clones, though not all of them. The table includes approximately 290,000 clones, around 87% detected once. The source is a man aged 18 to 30 with active or convalescent COVID-19. Sequenced input: peripheral blood. The V and J genes are TRBV18 and TRBJ1-3, with D uncertain. In DNA, the CDR3 is TGTGCCAGCTCACCCGACGAGCGGAGGCAAGGTGGAAACACCATATATTTT. It encodes CASSPDERRQGGNTIYF.